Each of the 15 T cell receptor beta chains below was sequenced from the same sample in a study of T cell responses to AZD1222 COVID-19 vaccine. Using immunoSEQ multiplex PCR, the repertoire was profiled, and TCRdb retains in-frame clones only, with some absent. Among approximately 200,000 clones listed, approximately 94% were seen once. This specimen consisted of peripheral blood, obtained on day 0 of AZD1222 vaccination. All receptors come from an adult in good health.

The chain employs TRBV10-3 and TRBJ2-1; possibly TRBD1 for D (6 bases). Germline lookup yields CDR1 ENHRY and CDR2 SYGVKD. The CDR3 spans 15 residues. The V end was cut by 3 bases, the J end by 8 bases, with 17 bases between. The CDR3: CAISEGTLLGDEQFF. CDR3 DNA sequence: TGTGCCATCAGTGAAGGGACATTACTTGGGGATGAGCAGTTCTTC.

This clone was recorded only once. CDR3 region: CASSLRMSGHSYEQYF. In DNA, the CDR3 is TGTGCCAGCAGTTTAAGAATGAGCGGGCATAGCTACGAGCAGTACTTC. The rearrangement uses TRBV28 and TRBJ2-7, with D possibly TRBD2 on 6 matching bases. Trimming shortened V by 2 bases and J by 3 bases, and 17 bases separated the two germline ends. CDR1 and CDR2 (germline): MDHEN, SYDVKM. This CDR3 contains 16 residues. The variable domain in full, with the rest retrieved from reference TRBV28 and TRBJ2-7, is DVKVTQSSRYLVKRTGEKVFLECVQDMDHENMFWYRQDPGLGLRLIYFSYDVKMKEKGDIPEGYSVSREKKERFSLILESASTNQTSMYLCASSLRMSGHSYEQYFGPGTRLTVT.

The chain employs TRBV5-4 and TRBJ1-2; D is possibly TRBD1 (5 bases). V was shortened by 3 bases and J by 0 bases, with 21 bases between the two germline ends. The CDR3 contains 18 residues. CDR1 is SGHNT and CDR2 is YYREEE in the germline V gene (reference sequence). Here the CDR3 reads CASSSNAARDLTNYGYTF. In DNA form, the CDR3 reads TGTGCCAGCAGCTCAAATGCCGCGCGGGACCTGACTAACTATGGCTACACCTTC.

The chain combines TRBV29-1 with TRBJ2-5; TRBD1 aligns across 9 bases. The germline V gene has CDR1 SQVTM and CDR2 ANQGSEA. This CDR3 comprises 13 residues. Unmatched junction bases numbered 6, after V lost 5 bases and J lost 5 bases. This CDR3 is CSVSDRGQETQYF. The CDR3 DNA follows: TGCAGCGTTTCGGACAGGGGACAGGAGACCCAGTACTTC.

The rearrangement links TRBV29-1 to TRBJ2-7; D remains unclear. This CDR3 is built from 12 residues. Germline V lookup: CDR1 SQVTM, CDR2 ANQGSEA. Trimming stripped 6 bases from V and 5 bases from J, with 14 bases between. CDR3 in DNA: TGCAGCGTGCGGACGTCGGGCGACGAGCAGTACTTC. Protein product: CSVRTSGDEQYF.

The CDR3 reads CASSEGRRGPYEQYF. Here the CDR3 DNA reads TGTGCCAGCAGTGAAGGCAGGAGGGGACCCTACGAGCAGTACTTC. The chain combines TRBV2 with TRBJ2-7, with a weak D call TRBD2 (6 bases). Trimming stripped 1 base from V and 2 bases from J, with 12 bases between. The V gene's germline CDR1 is SNHLY and CDR2 FYNNEI. CDR3 length: 15 amino acids.

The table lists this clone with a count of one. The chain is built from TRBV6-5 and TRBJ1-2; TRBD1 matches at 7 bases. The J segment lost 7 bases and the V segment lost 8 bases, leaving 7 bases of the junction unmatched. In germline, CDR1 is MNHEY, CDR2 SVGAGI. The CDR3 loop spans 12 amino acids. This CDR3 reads CASLGTVFGYTF. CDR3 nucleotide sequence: TGTGCCAGCCTAGGGACAGTATTTGGCTACACCTTC.

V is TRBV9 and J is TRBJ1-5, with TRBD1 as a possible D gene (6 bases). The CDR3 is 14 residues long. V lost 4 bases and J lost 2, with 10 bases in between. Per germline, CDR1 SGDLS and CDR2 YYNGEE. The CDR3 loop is CASSPPGGNQPQHF. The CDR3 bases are TGTGCCAGCAGCCCGCCAGGGGGCAATCAGCCCCAGCATTTT.

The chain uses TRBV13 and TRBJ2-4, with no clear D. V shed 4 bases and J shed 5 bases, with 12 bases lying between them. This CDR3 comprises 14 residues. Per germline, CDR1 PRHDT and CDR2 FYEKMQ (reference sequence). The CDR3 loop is CASSSRGPQNIQYF. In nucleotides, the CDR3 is TGTGCCAGCAGCTCCAGAGGCCCCCAAAACATTCAGTACTTC.

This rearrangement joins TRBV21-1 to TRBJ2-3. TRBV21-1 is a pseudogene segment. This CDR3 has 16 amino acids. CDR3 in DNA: TGTGCCAGCAGCAAATGGGGGGCTCGTGGCACAGATACGCAGTATTTT. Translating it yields CASSKWGARGTDTQYF.

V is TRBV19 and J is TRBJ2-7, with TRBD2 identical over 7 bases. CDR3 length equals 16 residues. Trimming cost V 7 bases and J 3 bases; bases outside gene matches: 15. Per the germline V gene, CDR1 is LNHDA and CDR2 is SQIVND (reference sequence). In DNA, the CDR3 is TGTGCCAGTACCTCGGGGGAGGGTCCGTCGCTCTACGAGCAGTACTTC. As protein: CASTSGEGPSLYEQYF.

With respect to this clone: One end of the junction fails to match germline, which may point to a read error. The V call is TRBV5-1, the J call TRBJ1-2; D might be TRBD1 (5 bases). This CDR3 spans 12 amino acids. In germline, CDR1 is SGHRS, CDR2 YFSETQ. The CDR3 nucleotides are TGCGCCAGCAGTTTGGGACCTAGGGGCTACACCTTC. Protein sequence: CASSLGPRGYTF. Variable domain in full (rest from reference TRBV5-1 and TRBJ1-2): KAGVTQTPRYLIKTRGQQVTLSCSPISGHRSVSWYQQTPGQGLQFLFEYFSETQRNKGNFPGRFSGRQFSNSRSEMNVSTLELGDSALYLCASSLGPRGYTFGSGTRLTVV.

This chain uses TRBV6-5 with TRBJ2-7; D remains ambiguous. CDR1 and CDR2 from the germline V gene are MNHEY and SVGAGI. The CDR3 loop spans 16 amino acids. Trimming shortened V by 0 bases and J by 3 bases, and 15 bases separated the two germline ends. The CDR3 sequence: CASSYSTPGLYYEQYF. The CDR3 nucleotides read TGTGCCAGCAGTTACTCAACCCCTGGGCTGTACTACGAGCAGTACTTC.

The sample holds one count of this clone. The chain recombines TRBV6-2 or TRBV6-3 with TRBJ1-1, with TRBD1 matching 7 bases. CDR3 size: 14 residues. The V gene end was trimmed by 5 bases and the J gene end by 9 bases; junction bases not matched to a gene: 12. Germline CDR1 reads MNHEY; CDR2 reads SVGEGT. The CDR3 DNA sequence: TGTGCCAGCAGTGCCGGGACAGTGAACGGTAAAGCTTTCTTT. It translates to CASSAGTVNGKAFF.

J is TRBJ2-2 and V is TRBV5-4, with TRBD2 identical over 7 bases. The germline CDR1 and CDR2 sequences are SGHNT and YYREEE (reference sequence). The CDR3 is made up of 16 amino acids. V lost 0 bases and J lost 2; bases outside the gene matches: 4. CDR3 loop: CASSLAAGINTGELFF. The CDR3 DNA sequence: TGTGCCAGCAGCTTGGCAGCGGGAATAAACACCGGGGAGCTGTTTTTT.